This paragraph covers one TCR beta chain sequence. Its target is unknown. Possible read error: a much larger clone is one base away. The CDR3 does not end in the conserved phenylalanine or tryptophan, so this is likely a read error. This sample is drawn from a study of blood T cells in healthy people across ages. Study-wide points: Age advanced and TCR beta diversity per million T cells fell, roughly linearly.

Alongside a J-beta primer mix, a sample-barcoded 5' primer served in a second PCR lasting roughly 6 to 11 cycles. TCRdb passed the 5' RACE reads through MiXCR, listing each CDR3 protein once. The sample consists of around 650,000 distinct CDR3 sequences, 32% of them appearing once. V shed 5 bases and J 6 bases; nucleotides not matched to a gene: 8. The CDR3 length is 14 residues. The chain is built from TRBV12-3 or TRBV12-4 and TRBJ2-3, with 7 bases matching TRBD2. Sequenced input: blood. The sequence derives from a woman older than 75 in good health. The CDR3 sequence is CASSTEKGGDTQYS. The CDR3 nucleotides are TGTGCCAGCAGTACCGAAAAGGGAGGGGATACGCAGTATTCT.